The TCR beta chain described here comes from a study of T cells after posttransplantation cyclophosphamide. Study-level findings and limits: Donor CD8+ memory clones often dominated recipient blood repertoires at later times. Tissue-infiltrating T cells from skin or gut overlapped little with blood T cells. TRB clonality was highly associated with recipient CMV seropositivity and reactivation.

Repertoires were generated with immunoSEQ multiplex PCR, while TCRdb's copy carries only in-frame clones and drops some. The table lists over 35,000 clones, with no singletons. This clone was counted ten times or more. Its antigen is not known. V trimming: 5 bases; J trimming: 2 bases; junction bases outside the gene matches: 11. The germline V gene has CDR1 SGHVS and CDR2 FQNEAQ. The CDR3 spans 16 residues. The related graft donor's blood sample was taken on the day of bone marrow donation. The chain recombines TRBV7-8 with TRBJ1-2; 7 bases match TRBD1. Sequencing was carried out using PBMCs. The receptor comes from a man aged 35 to 55 in good health, CMV-negative, and a related stem cell transplant donor. CDR3 region: CASSPRAGQANYGYTF. The CDR3 region has the DNA TGTGCCAGCAGCCCTCGAGCCGGACAGGCGAACTATGGCTACACCTTC.